This TCR beta chain derives from a study of T cell responses to AZD1222 COVID-19 vaccine. This clone was recorded only once. Its target is unknown. Study outcomes and limitations: Repertoire sampling occurred only after the peak T cell response. In a largely white British group with more females than males, clonal diversity was possibly underestimated.

Some second doses came at about 4 weeks and others at about 12 weeks; these were pooled. The assay was immunoSEQ multiplex PCR, and TCRdb's table has in-frame clones only and misses some. The data contain some 250,000 clones, 90% to 95% of them singletons. The germline V gene has CDR1 MNHEY and CDR2 SMNVEV (reference sequence). This CDR3 has 16 residues. Trimming stripped 6 bases from V and 0 bases from J, with 15 bases between. The sequences come from peripheral blood, collected 28 days after the second AZD1222 dose. The source of this sequence is an adult who received the AZD1222 COVID-19 vaccine. The chain uses TRBV27 and TRBJ2-1; possibly TRBD2 for D (5 bases). This chain's CDR3 is CASRSRGLDSYNEQFF. The CDR3, as DNA: TGTGCCAGCAGATCTAGAGGGCTGGACTCCTACAATGAGCAGTTCTTC.